This T cell receptor (beta chain) was captured in a study of tumor and adjacent non-tumor tissue in lung cancer (dated by TCRdb to the late 2010s). For context, the study as a whole: Of the cohort, roughly 12 patients had adenocarcinoma, 2 had squamous cell carcinoma and 1 had small cell lung cancer. TCRbeta CDR3 sequencing was performed on more than 25 paired specimens, with one tumor sample and one normal lung sample collected per patient. Using bulk TCRbeta repertoires from around 14 lung cancer patients, the study set lung tumor tissue side by side with matched distant non-tumor lung tissue. Sequencing generated a total of 130,000,000 or so productive TCRbeta reads, averaging around 4.2 million reads per sample. Among the 15 or so patients, ages ranged from about 30 to 85 years, around 10 were men and 5 were women, and disease was TNM stage I to III. The investigation overall reported the following: The sequencing platform is not named in the methods, and unique molecular identifiers are not mentioned. TCR diversity was significantly higher in younger patients, and higher tumor TCR diversity was associated with shorter overall and disease-free survival. Tumor tissue showed significantly greater TCR diversity (inverse Simpson) than normal lung tissue (about 410 vs 180, P = 0.0075, Mann-Whitney U test). Only around 16 patients were in the cohort, and the authors stated that larger samples and more detailed clinical data are needed. Peripheral blood was not sequenced, so blood TCRbeta repertoires in these lung cancer patients were not examined. A significantly larger cumulative share of the repertoire was made up by the top 100 clones in normal lung than in tumor tissue.

Of note for this clonotype: This receptor's antigen is unknown. Base qualities are missing; no much larger clone stands one base away.

Library preparation used multiplex PCR. The run used an Illumina HiSeq 2500. TCRbeta libraries were built by three rounds of nested PCR using primers (Table S4), following protocols modified from ARM-PCR. Before sequencing, PCR products of 200-500 bp were excised from the gel and purified with the QIAquick gel extraction kit. Regarding the original processing steps: Trimmomatic was used to clean the reads, FLASH merged the cleaned reads into complete CDR3 sequences, and MiTCR assigned the sequences to V(D)J germline segments. Clonal diversity was calculated as the inverse Simpson's index using VDJtools. Productive reads were defined as in-frame sequences without a premature stop codon. The public reads were reprocessed in TCRdb via fastp at Q25 and MiXCR, keeping in-frame beta chains. One record per CDR3 amino acid sequence lists the most common genes and DNA. The V and J calls were not made by the authors but by TCRdb's processing. Within this sample are approximately 77,000 distinct CDR3 sequences, with around 80% of them counted one time only. The biggest ten clones account for about 47% of the sample.

RNA was isolated from bulk unsorted tissue, and RNA quality was assessed with a NanoDrop ND-1000 and an Agilent 2100. The normal lung samples consisted of distant non-tumor tissue collected more than 3 cm from the tumor edge. Newly diagnosed lung cancer patients without prior chemotherapy who had been admitted for thoracic surgery in China between August and November 2014 were enrolled as donors. Patients who had received previous radiotherapy or chemotherapy, or who had another concurrent cancer, were excluded from the study. Surgical tissue pieces of roughly 1-2 cm3 were preserved in RNAlater solution and stored at -80 °C until use. In the germline V gene (reference sequence), CDR1 corresponds to SGHNT and CDR2 to YYREEE. V is reduced by 5 bases and J by 10 bases, leaving a spacing of 24 bases between them. The CDR3 spans 15 residues, from the cysteine through the phenylalanine. The read is trimmed to its CDR3 DNA, 45 bases read in frame from base 1.

The sequence derives from a man between 60 and 70 years old with non-small cell lung cancer. The sequenced sample consisted of distant non-tumor lung tissue. The chain employs TRBV5-4 and TRBJ1-1; a tentative D match to TRBD1 spans 6 bases. The CDR3: CASRPPGAAGTRAFF. The DNA reads as follows: TGTGCCAGCAGACCACCGGGGGCGGCGGGGACTAGAGCTTTCTTT.